Sequencing of this T cell receptor beta chain was carried out in a study of blood T cell repertoires in COVID-19. TCRdb's copy holds only in-frame clones and misses some; the assay was immunoSEQ multiplex PCR. The sample has approximately 360,000 clones, under 85% seen once. Germline values: CDR1 MGHRA, CDR2 YSYEKL. V was pared by 0 bases and J by 9 bases, with 9 bases between. The length of the CDR3 is 14 residues. This clone was found a few times. Participant-reported clinical history was the basis for cohort assignment. The rearrangement joins TRBV4-1 to TRBJ1-6; D unresolved. The clonotype comes from a woman between 50 and 59 years old who had recovered from COVID-19. Sequencing was performed on PBMCs or T cells enriched from blood (not recorded which). CDR3 sequence: CASSQEPGSSPLHF. CDR3 sequence (DNA): TGCGCCAGCAGCCAAGAGCCTGGCAGTTCACCCCTCCACTTT.